The T cell receptor (beta chain) under discussion was sequenced for a study of PD-L1 blockade in urothelial cancer. About the research overall: Patients commenced atezolizumab at some point between 2014 and 2015, and it was given at 1,200 mg intravenously every 3 weeks. Typically, measured as a median, blood samples had 130,000 to 150,000 T cells. At 3 weeks after treatment start (second dose) and again at 6 weeks, blood was analyzed.

This CDR3 comprises 14 residues. The ends were cut back, 4 bases at V and 4 bases at J, with 13 bases in the middle. Germline CDR1 and CDR2: MNHEY and SMNVEV (reference sequence). Sequencing used immunoSEQ multiplex PCR; TCRdb keeps in-frame clones, though not all of them. The sample yields about 51,000 clones, approximately 84% seen once. The chain uses TRBV27 and TRBJ1-2, with TRBD1 as a possible D gene (6 bases). This receptor was identified in a man in his fifties or sixties with urothelial cancer. The sample consisted of PBMCs, taken around atezolizumab (anti-PD-L1) treatment. CDR3 DNA: TGTGCCAGCAGTTCGGGGGGCGCGGTCTATGGCTACACCTTC. This codes for CASSSGGAVYGYTF.